The clone carrying this T cell receptor beta chain has just one count. What it recognizes is unknown. These data originate in a study of siplizumab effects on memory and regulatory T cells. J gave up 0 bases and V 4 bases, and 0 bases lay outside the gene matches. The germline V gene encodes CDR1 SGHDN and CDR2 FVKESK. The length of the CDR3 is 14 residues. Data came from immunoSEQ multiplex PCR; TCRdb stores just in-frame clones and leaves some out. The table records over 50,000 clones, roughly 85% of them present only once. Findings and caveats of the study: Researchers did not confirm the suppressive function of proliferating Tregs from siplizumab cultures.

This chain uses TRBV14 with TRBJ2-7; TRBD1 matches at 10 bases. The sequence came from a human donor in good health. Sequenced material: memory CD4+ T cells sorted from blood. CDR3 sequence (DNA): TGTGCCAGCAGCCGGGACAGGGGCTCCTACGAGCAGTACTTC. It encodes CASSRDRGSYEQYF. Together with reference TRBV14 and TRBJ2-7, the CDR3 gives the full variable domain: EAGVTQFPSHSVIEKGQTVTLRCDPISGHDNLYWYRRVMGKEIKFLLHFVKESKQDESGMPNNRFLAERTGGTYSTLKVQPAELEDSGVYFCASSRDRGSYEQYFGPGTRLTVT.